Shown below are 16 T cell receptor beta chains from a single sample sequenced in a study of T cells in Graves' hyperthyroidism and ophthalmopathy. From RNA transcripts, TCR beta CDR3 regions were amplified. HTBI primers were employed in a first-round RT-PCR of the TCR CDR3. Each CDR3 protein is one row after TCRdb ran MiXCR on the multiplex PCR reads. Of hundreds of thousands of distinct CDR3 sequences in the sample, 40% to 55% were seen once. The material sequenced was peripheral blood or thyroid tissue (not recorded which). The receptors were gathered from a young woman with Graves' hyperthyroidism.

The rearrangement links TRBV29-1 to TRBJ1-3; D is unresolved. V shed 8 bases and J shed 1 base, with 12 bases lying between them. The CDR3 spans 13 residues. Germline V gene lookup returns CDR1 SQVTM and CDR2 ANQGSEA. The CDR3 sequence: CSLFRESGNTIYF. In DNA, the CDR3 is TGCAGCTTATTTAGGGAGTCTGGAAACACCATATATTTT.

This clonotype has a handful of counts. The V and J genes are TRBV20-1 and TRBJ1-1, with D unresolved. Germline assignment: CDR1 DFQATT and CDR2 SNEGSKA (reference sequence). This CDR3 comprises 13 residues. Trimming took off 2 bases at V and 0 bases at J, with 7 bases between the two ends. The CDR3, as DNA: TGCAGTGCTAGATTTGGACTGAACACTGAAGCTTTCTTT. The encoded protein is CSARFGLNTEAFF.

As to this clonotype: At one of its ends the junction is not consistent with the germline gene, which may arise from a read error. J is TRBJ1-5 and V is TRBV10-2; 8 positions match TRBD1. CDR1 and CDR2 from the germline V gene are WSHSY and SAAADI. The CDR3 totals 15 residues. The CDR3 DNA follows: TGCGCCAGCAGTTTAGACAGGGGCTCGAATCGGCCCCAGCATTTT. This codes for CASSLDRGSNRPQHF.

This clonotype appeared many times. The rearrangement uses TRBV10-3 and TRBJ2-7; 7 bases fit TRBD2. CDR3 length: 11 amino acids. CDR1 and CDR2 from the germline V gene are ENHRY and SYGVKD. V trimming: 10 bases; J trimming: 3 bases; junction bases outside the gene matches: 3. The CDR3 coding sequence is TGTGCCAGCGGGAGTTTCTACGAGCAGTACTTC. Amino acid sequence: CASGSFYEQYF.

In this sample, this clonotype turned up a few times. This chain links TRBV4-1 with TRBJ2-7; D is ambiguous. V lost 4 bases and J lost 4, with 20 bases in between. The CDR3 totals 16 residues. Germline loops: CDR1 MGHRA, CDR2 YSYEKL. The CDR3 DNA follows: TGCGCCAGCAGCCCCGGTAGGGCCGTGGGATATTACGAGCAGTACTTC. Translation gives CASSPGRAVGYYEQYF.

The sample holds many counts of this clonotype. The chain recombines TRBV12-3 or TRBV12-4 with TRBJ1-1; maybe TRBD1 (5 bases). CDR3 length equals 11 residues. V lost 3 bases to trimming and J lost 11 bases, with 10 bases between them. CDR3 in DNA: TGTGCCAGCAGTTTCCGCAGGGCCGCTTTCTTT. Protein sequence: CASSFRRAAFF.

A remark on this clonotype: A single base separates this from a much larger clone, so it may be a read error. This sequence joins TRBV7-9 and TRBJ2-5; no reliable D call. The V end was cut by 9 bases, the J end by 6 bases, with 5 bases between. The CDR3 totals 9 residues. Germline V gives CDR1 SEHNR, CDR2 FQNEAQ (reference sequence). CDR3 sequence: CAREKTQYF. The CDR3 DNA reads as TGTGCCAGGGAAAAGACCCAGTACTTC.

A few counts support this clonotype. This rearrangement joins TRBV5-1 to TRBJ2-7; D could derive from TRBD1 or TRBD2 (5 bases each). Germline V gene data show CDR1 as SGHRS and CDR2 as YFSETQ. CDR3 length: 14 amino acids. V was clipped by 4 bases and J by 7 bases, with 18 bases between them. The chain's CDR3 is CASSKGTAIEEQYF. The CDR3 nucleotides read TGCGCCAGCAGCAAAGGGACCGCGATCGAGGAGCAGTACTTC.

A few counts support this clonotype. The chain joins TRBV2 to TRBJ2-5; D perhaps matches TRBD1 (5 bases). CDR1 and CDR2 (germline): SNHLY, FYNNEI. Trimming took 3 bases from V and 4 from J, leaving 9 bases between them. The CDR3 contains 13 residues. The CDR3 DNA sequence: TGTGCCAGCAGTGACAGGGCTAGAGAGACCCAGTACTTC. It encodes CASSDRARETQYF.

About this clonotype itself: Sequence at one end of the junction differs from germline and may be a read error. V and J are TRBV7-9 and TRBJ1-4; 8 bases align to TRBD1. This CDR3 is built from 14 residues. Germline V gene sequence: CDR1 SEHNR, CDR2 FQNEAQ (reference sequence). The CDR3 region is CASSLVTGGEKLLF. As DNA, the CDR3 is TGTGCCAGCAGCTTAGTTACAGGGGGGGAAAAACTGCTTTTT.

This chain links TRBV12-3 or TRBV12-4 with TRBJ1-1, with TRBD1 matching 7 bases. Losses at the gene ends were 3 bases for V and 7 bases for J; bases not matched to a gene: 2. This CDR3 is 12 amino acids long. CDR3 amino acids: CASSFGTVEAFF. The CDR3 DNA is TGTGCCAGCAGTTTTGGGACAGTTGAAGCTTTCTTT.

CDR3 nucleotides: TGCAGTGCAATCGGGACCTACAATGAGCAGTACTTC. Translation gives CSAIGTYNEQYF. The rearrangement uses TRBV20-1 and TRBJ2-7; D is perhaps TRBD1 or TRBD2 (5 bases each). Germline V gene data show CDR1 as DFQATT and CDR2 as SNEGSKA (reference sequence). This CDR3 contains 12 residues. Trimming pared 6 bases from V and 7 bases from J, leaving 16 bases between.

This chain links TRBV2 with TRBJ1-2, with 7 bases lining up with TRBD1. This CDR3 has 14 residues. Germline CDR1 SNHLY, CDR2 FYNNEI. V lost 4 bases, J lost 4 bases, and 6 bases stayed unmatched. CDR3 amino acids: CASSARDSTYGYTF. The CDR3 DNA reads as TGTGCCAGCAGTGCCCGGGACAGTACCTATGGCTACACCTTC.

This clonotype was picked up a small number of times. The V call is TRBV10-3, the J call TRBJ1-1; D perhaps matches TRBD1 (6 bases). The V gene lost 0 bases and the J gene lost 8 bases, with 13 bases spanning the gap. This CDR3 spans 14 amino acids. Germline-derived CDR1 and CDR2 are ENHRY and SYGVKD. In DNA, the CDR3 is TGTGCCATCAGTGAGTCCGGGGCCCAGGGGGAAGCTTTCTTT. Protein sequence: CAISESGAQGEAFF.

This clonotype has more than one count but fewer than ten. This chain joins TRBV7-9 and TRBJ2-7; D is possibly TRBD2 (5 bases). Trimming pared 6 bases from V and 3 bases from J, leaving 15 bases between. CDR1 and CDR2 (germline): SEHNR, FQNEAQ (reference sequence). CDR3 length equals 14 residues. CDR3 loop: CASSLEGLNYEQYF. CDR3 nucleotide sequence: TGTGCCAGCAGTCTAGAGGGCCTTAACTACGAGCAGTACTTC. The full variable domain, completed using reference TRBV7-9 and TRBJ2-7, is DTGVSQNPRHKITKRGQNVTFRCDPISEHNRLYWYRQTLGQGPEFLTYFQNEAQLEKSRLLSDRFSAERPKGSFSTLEIQRTEQGDSAMYLCASSLEGLNYEQYFGPGTRLTVT.

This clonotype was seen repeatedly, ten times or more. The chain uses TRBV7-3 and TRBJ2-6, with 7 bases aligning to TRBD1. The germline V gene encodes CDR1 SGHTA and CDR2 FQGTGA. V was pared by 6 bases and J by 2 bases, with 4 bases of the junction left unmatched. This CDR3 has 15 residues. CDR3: CASRKTGAGANVLTF. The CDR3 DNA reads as TGTGCCAGCAGAAAAACAGGGGCTGGGGCCAACGTCCTGACTTTC.